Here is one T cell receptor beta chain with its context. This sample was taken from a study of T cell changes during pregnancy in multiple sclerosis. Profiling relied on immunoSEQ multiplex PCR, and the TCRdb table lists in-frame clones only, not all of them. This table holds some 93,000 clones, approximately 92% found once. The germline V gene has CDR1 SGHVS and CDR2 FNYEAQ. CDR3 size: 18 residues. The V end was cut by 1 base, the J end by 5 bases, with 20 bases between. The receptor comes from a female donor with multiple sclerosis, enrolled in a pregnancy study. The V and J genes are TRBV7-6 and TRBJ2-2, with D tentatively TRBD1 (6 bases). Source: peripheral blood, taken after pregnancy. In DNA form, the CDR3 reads TGTGCCAGCAGCTTAGTGATTCGTAGGCAGGGGCCGACCGGGGAGCTGTTTTTT. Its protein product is CASSLVIRRQGPTGELFF.